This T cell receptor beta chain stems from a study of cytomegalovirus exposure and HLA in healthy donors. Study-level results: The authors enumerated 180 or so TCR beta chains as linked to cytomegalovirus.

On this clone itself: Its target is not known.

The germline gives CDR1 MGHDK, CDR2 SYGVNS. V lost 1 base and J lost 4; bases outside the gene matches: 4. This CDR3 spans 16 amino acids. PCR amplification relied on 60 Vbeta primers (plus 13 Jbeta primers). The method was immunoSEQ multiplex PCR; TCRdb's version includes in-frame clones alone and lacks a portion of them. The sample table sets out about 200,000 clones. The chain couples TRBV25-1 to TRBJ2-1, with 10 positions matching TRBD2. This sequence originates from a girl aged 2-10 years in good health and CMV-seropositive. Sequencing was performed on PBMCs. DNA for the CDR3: TGTGCCAGCAGTGAATTCAGGACTAGCGGTTACAATGAGCAGTTCTTC. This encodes CASSEFRTSGYNEQFF.